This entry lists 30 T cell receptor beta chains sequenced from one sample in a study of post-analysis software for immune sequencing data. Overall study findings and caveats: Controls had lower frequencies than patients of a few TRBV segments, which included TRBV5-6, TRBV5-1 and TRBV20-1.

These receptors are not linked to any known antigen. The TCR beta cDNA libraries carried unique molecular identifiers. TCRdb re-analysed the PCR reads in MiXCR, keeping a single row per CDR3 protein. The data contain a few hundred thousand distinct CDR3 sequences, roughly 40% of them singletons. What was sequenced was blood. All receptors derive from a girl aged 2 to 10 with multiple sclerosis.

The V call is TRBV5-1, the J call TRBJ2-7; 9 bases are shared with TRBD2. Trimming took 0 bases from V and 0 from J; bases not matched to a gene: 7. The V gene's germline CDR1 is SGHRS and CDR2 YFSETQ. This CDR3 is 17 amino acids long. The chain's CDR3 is CASSLGPSGMSSYEQYF. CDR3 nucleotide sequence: TGCGCCAGCAGCTTGGGGCCTAGCGGGATGAGCTCCTACGAGCAGTACTTC.

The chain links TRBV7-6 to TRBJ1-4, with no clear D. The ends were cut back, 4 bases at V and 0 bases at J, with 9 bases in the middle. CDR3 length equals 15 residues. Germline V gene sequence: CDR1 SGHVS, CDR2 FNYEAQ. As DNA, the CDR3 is TGTGCCAGCAGCTCGTTGGGTTCAACTAATGAAAAACTGTTTTTT. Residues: CASSSLGSTNEKLFF.

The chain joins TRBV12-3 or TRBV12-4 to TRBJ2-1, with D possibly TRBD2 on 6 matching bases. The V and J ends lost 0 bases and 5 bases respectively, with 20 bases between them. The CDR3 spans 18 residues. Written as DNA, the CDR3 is TGTGCCAGCAGTTTAGCGACGGGACTCCTCGTTGGCCACAATGAGCAGTTCTTC. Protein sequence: CASSLATGLLVGHNEQFF.

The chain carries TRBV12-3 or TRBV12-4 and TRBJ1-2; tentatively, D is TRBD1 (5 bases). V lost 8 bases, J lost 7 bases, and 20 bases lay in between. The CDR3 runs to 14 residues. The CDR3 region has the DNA TGTGCCAGCTATCCCTTCAGACAGAATGCTGGCTACACCTTC. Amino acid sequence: CASYPFRQNAGYTF.

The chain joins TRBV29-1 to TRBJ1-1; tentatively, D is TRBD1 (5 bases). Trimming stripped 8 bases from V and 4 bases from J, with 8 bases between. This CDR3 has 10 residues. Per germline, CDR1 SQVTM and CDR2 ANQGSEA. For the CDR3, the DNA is TGCAGCCTCGGGACCACTGAAGCTTTCTTT. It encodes CSLGTTEAFF.

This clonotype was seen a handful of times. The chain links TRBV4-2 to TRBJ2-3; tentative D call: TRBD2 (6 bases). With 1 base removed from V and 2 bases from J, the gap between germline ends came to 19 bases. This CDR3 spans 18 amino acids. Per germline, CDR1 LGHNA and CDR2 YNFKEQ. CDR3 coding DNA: TGTGCCAGCAGCCAAGCGCCCCTAGCGCCCGGGACCACAGATACGCAGTATTTT. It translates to CASSQAPLAPGTTDTQYF.

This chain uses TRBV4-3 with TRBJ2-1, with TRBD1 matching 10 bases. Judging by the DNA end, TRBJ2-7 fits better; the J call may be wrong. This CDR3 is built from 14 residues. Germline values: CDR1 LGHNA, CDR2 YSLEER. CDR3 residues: CASSRGQGHCEQYF. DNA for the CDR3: TGCGCCAGCAGCCGGGGACAGGGGCACTGCGAGCAGTACTTC.

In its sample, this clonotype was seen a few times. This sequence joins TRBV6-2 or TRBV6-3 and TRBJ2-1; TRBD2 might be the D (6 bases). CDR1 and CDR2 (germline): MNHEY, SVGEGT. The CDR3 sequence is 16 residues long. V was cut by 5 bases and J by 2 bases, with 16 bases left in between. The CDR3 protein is CASSSPGLGTYNEQFF. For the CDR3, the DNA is TGTGCCAGCAGTAGCCCGGGACTGGGGACCTACAATGAGCAGTTCTTC.

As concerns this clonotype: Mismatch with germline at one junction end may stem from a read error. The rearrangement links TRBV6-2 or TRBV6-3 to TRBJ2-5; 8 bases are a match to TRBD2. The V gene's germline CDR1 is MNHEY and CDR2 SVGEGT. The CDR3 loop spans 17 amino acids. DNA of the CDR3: TGTGCCAGCAGCATCATCTTGACTAGCGCGGACCAAGAGCCCCAGTACTTC. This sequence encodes CASSIILTSADQEPQYF.

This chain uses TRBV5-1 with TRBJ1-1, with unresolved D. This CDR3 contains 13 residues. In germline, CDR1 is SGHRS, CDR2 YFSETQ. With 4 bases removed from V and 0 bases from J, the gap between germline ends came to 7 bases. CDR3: CASSNTVNTEAFF. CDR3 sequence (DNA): TGCGCCAGCAGCAATACAGTGAACACTGAAGCTTTCTTT.

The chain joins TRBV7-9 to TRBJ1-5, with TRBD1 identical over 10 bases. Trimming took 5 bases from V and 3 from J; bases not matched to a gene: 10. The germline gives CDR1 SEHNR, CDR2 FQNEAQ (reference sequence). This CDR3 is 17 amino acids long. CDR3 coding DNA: TGTGCCAGCAGCACCTTTCGAGGGACAGGGGACAATCAGCCCCAGCATTTT. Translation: CASSTFRGTGDNQPQHF.

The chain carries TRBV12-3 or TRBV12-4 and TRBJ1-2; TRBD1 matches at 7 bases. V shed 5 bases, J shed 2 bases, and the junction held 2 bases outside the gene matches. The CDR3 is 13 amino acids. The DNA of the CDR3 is TGTGCCAGCAGTCAACAGGGGAACTATGGCTACACCTTC. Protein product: CASSQQGNYGYTF.

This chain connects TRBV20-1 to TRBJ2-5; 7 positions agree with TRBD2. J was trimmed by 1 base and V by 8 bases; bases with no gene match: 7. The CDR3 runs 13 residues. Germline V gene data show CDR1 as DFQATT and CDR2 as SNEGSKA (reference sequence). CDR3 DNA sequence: TGCAGTTCTATAGCGGGCTCCCAAGAGACCCAGTACTTC. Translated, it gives CSSIAGSQETQYF.

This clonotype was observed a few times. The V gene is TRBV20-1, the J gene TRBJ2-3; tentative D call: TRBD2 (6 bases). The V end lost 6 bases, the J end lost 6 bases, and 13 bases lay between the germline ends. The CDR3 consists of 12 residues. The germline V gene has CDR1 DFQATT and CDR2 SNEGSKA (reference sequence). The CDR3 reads CSASGGGDTQYF. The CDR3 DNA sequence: TGCAGTGCCTCAGGTGGGGGGGATACGCAGTATTTT.

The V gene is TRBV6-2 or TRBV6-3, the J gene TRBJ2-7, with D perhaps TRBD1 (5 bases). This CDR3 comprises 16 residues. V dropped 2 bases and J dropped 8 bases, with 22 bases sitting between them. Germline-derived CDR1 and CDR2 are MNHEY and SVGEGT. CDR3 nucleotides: TGTGCCAGCAGTTACGGGGCTGAGAGCTCCTACAATAAGCAGTACTTC. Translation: CASSYGAESSYNKQYF.

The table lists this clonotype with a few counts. The CDR3 DNA reads as TGTGCCAGCAGTAGCACAGGGTGGAGCTACGAGCAGTACTTC. Translation: CASSSTGWSYEQYF. The chain joins TRBV6-5 to TRBJ2-7, with D perhaps matching TRBD1 (6 bases). The CDR3 is 14 amino acids. Germline V CDR1 and CDR2: MNHEY, SVGAGI. V was cut by 5 bases and J by 3 bases, with 14 bases left in between.

In DNA, the CDR3 is TGTGCCAGCAGCTTATGGGACAGCTATGGCTACACCTTC. It yields the protein CASSLWDSYGYTF. The V gene is TRBV7-2, the J gene TRBJ1-2; 7 bases agree with TRBD1. J lost 4 bases, V lost 2 bases, and 1 base had no gene match. This CDR3 comprises 13 residues. Per the germline V gene, CDR1 is SGHTA and CDR2 is FQGNSA.

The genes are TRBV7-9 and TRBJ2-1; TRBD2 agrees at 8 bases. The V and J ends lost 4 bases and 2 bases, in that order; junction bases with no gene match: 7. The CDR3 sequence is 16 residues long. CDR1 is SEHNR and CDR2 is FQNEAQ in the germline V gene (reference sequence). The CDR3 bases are TGTGCCAGCAGCTCCCTCGACGGGGGGGCCTACAATGAGCAGTTCTTC. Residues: CASSSLDGGAYNEQFF.

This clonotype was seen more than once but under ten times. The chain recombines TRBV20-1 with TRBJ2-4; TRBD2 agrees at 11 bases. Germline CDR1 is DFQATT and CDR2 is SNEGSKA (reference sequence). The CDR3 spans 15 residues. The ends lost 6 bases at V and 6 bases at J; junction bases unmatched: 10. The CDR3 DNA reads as TGCAGTGCCGCGGCGACTAGCGGGATGGCAAACATTCAGTACTTC. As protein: CSAAATSGMANIQYF.

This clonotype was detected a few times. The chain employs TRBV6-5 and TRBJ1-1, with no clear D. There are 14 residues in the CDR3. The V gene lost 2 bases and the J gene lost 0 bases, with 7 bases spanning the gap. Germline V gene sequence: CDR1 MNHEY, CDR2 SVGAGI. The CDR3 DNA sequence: TGTGCCAGCAGTTACGGAGGATTGAACACTGAAGCTTTCTTT. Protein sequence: CASSYGGLNTEAFF.

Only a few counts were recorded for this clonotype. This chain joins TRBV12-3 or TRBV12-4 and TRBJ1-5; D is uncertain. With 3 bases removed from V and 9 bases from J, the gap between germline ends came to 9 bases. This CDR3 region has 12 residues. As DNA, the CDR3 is TGTGCCAGCAGTTTCGACTCAGGGCCCCAGCATTTT. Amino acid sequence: CASSFDSGPQHF.

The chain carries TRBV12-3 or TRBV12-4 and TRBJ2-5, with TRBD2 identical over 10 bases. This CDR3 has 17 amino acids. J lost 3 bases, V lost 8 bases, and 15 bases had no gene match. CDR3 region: CASAYSMGLAGEETQYF. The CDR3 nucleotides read TGTGCCAGCGCTTACTCCATGGGGCTAGCGGGAGAAGAGACCCAGTACTTC.

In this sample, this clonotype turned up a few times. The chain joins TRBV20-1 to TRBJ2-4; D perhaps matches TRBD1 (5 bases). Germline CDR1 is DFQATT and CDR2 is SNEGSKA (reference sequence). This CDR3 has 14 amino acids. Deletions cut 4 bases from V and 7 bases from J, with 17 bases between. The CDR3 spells CSAIGRRGQNIQYF. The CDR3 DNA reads TGCAGTGCTATCGGGCGAAGGGGCCAGAACATTCAGTACTTC.

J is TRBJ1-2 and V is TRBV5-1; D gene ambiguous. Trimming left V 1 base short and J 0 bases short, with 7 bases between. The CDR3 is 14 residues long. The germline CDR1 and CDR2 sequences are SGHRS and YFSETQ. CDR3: CASSLLETNYGYTF. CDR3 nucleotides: TGCGCCAGCAGCTTGCTGGAAACTAACTATGGCTACACCTTC.

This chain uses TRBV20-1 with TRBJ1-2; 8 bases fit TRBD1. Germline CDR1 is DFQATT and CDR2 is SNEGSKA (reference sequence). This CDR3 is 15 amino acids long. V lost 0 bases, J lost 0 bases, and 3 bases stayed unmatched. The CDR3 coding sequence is TGCAGTGCTAGAGATTGGGGACAGGCTAACTATGGCTACACCTTC. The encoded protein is CSARDWGQANYGYTF.

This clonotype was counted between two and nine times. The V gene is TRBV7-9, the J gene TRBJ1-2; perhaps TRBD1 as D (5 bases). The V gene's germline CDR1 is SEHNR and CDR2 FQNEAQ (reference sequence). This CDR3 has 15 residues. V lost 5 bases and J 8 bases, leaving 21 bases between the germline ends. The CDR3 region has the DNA TGTGCCAGCAGCCCAGCCCGGACGGGGCTGGAGGGCTACACCTTC. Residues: CASSPARTGLEGYTF.

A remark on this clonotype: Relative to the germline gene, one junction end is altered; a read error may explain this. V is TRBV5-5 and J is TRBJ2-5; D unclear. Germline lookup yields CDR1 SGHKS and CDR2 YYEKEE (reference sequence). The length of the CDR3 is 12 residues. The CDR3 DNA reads TGTGCCAGCAGCCCAACCCAAGAGCCCCAGTACTTC. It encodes CASSPTQEPQYF.

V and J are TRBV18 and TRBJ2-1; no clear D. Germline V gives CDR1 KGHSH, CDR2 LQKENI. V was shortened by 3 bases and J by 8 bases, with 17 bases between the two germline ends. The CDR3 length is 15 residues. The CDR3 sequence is CASSPPGWVRHEQFF. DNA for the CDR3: TGTGCCAGCTCACCTCCCGGGTGGGTTAGGCATGAGCAGTTCTTC.

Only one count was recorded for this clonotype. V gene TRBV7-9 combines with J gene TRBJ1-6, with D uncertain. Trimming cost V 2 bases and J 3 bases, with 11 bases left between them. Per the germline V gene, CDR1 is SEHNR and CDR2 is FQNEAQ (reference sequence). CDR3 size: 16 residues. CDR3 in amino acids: CASSLQLALYNSPLHF. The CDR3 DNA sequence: TGTGCCAGCAGCTTACAACTAGCCCTCTATAATTCACCCCTCCACTTT.

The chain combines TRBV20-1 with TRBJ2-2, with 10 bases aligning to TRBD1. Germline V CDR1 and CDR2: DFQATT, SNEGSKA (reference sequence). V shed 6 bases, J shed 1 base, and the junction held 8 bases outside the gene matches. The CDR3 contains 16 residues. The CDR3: CSALDRGKGNTGELFF. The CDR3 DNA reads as TGCAGTGCCTTGGACAGGGGGAAAGGGAACACCGGGGAGCTGTTTTTT.